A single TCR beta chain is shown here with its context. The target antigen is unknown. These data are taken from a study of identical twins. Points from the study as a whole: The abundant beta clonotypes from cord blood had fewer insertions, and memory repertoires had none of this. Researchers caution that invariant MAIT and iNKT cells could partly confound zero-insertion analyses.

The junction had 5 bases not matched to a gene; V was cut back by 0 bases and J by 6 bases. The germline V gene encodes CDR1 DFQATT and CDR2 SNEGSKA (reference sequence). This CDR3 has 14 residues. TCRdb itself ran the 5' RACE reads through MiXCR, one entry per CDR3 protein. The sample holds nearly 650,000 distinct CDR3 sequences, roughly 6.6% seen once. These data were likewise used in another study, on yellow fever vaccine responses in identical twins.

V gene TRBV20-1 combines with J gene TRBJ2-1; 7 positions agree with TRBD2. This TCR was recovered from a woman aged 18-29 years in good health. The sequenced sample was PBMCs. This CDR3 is CSAREAGLFNEQFF. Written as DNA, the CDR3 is TGCAGTGCTAGAGAAGCGGGACTCTTCAATGAGCAGTTCTTC.